The rows below give T cell receptor beta chains drawn from one sample of a study of cytomegalovirus exposure and HLA in healthy donors. Here immunoSEQ multiplex PCR was the method, and the copy in TCRdb shows in-frame clones only, minus some. The table lists 250,000 to 350,000 clones, about nine tenths of them singletons. The sequenced sample was PBMCs. The source of these receptors is a man aged 35-49 years in good health and CMV-seropositive. Each CDR3 is given with its conserved first and last residue. D genes are given only for firm matches. Size is omitted from some rows. Given values are once, few, many or a class for expanded clones.

d_call j_call cdr3_length v_call clone_size cdr3_nt cdr3_aa
- TRBJ2-3 16 TRBV15 - TGTGCCACCAGCAGAGTGGCGGGCGTAAGCACAGATACGCAGTATTTT CATSRVAGVSTDTQYF
- TRBJ2-7 16 TRBV28 - TGTGCCAGCAGCCCTACCCGGGGAGTTCTCCGGAAAGAGCAGTACTTC CASSPTRGVLRKEQYF
- TRBJ1-1 15 TRBV4-3 - TGCGCCAGCAGCCAAGTGGTCAGAAGGAACACTGAAGCTTTCTTT CASSQVVRRNTEAFF
- TRBJ2-3 15 TRBV19 - TGTGCCAGTAGTTTCTCGTTAACTCCCACAGATACGCAGTATTTT CASSFSLTPTDTQYF
- TRBJ1-2 11 TRBV29-1 once TGCAGCTCTGGAGGGGTAAATGGCTACACCTTC CSSGGVNGYTF
- TRBJ1-1 16 TRBV9 - TGTGCCAGCAGCAGACTGGGGCAGGATCTAAAGACTGAAGCTTTCTTT CASSRLGQDLKTEAFF
- TRBJ1-3 14 TRBV6-5 - TGTGCCAGCTTTATCGCGTACTCTGGAAACACCATATATTTT CASFIAYSGNTIYF
TRBD2 TRBJ2-1 15 TRBV27 - TGTGCCAGTCTGGGACTAGCGGGTGCCTACAATGAGCAGTTCTTC CASLGLAGAYNEQFF
- TRBJ1-4 15 TRBV7-9 - TGTGCCAGCACCTCTTATATGGCAGATCCTGAAAAACTGTTTTTT CASTSYMADPEKLFF
TRBD2 TRBJ2-1 15 TRBV6-1 - TGTGCCAGCAGTGACTGGGCGGGAGGGCGGAATGAGCAGTTCTTC CASSDWAGGRNEQFF
- TRBJ1-1 11 TRBV20-1 - TGCAGTGCTAGGGGGCAAACTGAAGCTTTCTTT CSARGQTEAFF
TRBD2 TRBJ2-7 16 TRBV28 - TGTGCCAGCAGTTTAGTCCTAGCGGGAGGGTCCTACGAGCAGTACTTC CASSLVLAGGSYEQYF
TRBD1 TRBJ1-1 13 TRBV6-6 - TGTGCCAGCAGCCCTACAGGGGCGACTGAAGCTTTCTTT CASSPTGATEAFF
- TRBJ1-2 12 TRBV6-1 - TGTGCCAGCACTGAAGTGCAGTATGGCTACACCTTC CASTEVQYGYTF
- TRBJ1-2 15 TRBV9 - TGTGCCAGCAGCGTAGCTTCGGAGCCCCTCTATGGCTACACCTTC CASSVASEPLYGYTF
- TRBJ1-2 13 TRBV30 - TGTGCCTGGAGGGTTGACAGGAGTTATGGCTACACCTTC CAWRVDRSYGYTF
TRBD2 TRBJ2-1 15 TRBV27 - TGTGCCAGCAGTTGGACTAGCGGGTCCCACAATGAGCAGTTCTTC CASSWTSGSHNEQFF
TRBD1 TRBJ1-5 16 TRBV7-9 - TGTGCCAGCAGCTTAGCGAGCCAGGGGGCAGATCAGCCCCAGCATTTT CASSLASQGADQPQHF
TRBD1 TRBJ2-7 15 TRBV28 once TGTGCCAGCAGTCCTTCCGGGACAGGGGCCTACGAGCAGTACTTC CASSPSGTGAYEQYF
TRBD2 TRBJ2-1 17 TRBV14 - TGTGCCAGCAGCCAAGAAAGTTGGACTAGCGGGAGCAATGAGCAGTTCTTC CASSQESWTSGSNEQFF
- TRBJ1-2 15 TRBV4-3 - TGCGCCAGCAGCCAAGACCAGGGGTTTAACTATGGCTACACCTTC CASSQDQGFNYGYTF
TRBD2 TRBJ2-1 15 TRBV5-1 - TGCGCCAGCGGCCCAACTACTAGCGGGAGAAATGAGCAGTTCTTC CASGPTTSGRNEQFF
TRBD1 TRBJ1-3 14 TRBV27 - TGTGCCAGCAGTCCCAGGGGGTCTGGAAACACCATATATTTT CASSPRGSGNTIYF
- TRBJ1-1 13 TRBV30 - TGTGCCTGGACTCCAGGGCTGAACACTGAAGCTTTCTTT CAWTPGLNTEAFF
- TRBJ2-7 15 TRBV11-2 - TGTGCCAGCAGCTTAATCGAGGGAAGCTCCTACGAGCAGTACTTC CASSLIEGSSYEQYF
- TRBJ2-7 14 TRBV28 - TGTGCCAGCAGTTTGCCGCGAGACACCTACGAGCAGTACTTC CASSLPRDTYEQYF
TRBD1 TRBJ2-5 16 TRBV9 - TGTGCCAGCAGCGCCCGACAGGGGGCGCTTGCAGAGACCCAGTACTTC CASSARQGALAETQYF
TRBD1 TRBJ2-3 17 TRBV7-7 - TGTGCTAGCAGCTTAGAAAATCTTCGGGACAGGGAAGATACGCAGTATTTT CASSLENLRDREDTQYF
- TRBJ2-7 13 TRBV19 - TGTGCCAGTAGTATATCACTAGAGGACGAGCAGTACTTC CASSISLEDEQYF
- TRBJ1-1 14 TRBV11-2 - TGTGCCAGCAGCTTAGGAAGGGGGAACACTGAAGCTTTCTTT CASSLGRGNTEAFF
- TRBJ2-3 19 TRBV7-7 - TGTGCTAGCAGCTTCGTGGGGAGTAGGAGGGCCCTCCGCACAGATACGCAGTATTTT CASSFVGSRRALRTDTQYF
- TRBJ1-4 15 TRBV19 - TGTGCCAGTAGTCCCCAATACCAGACTAATGAAAAACTGTTTTTT CASSPQYQTNEKLFF
TRBD2 TRBJ2-2 15 TRBV19 - TGTGCCAGTAGTAGAGCGGGGGGTAACACCGGGGAGCTGTTTTTT CASSRAGGNTGELFF
TRBD2 TRBJ2-1 18 TRBV6-1 - TGTGCCAGCAGTGAAGCCCTCGGGACTAGCGGGAGTCGGAATGAGCAGTTCTTC CASSEALGTSGSRNEQFF
TRBD1 TRBJ2-7 15 TRBV6-6 - TGTGCCAGCAGTTACTCGAGACAGGGTATGGGGGAGCAGTACTTC CASSYSRQGMGEQYF
TRBD1 TRBJ1-1 13 TRBV29-1 - TGCAGCGTTGAAGGACAGGGGTGGACTGAAGCTTTCTTT CSVEGQGWTEAFF
- TRBJ2-3 15 TRBV4-3 - TGCGCCAGCAGCCAAATGAGCGGGAGCACAGATACGCAGTATTTT CASSQMSGSTDTQYF
TRBD1 TRBJ1-1 12 TRBV5-1 - TGCGCCAGCAGCTGGGACAGCACTGAAGCTTTCTTT CASSWDSTEAFF
- TRBJ2-2 15 TRBV28 once TGTGCCAGCAGTTTATGGGACAGGAACACCGGGGAGCTGTTTTTT CASSLWDRNTGELFF
- TRBJ1-1 16 TRBV4-1 - TGCGCCAGCAGCCAAGGGCTCAGGGCAGCTAACACTGAAGCTTTCTTT CASSQGLRAANTEAFF
TRBD2 TRBJ2-7 15 TRBV11-3 - TGTGCCAGCAGCTGGAGCGGGAGCCCGTCCTACGAGCAGTACTTC CASSWSGSPSYEQYF
- TRBJ2-1 12 TRBV7-3 - TGTGCCAGCAGCTCGGACAGCAATGAGCAGTTCTTC CASSSDSNEQFF
- TRBJ2-3 14 TRBV19 - TGTGCCAGTAGTATAGGCGGATACACAGATACGCAGTATTTT CASSIGGYTDTQYF